The rows below give T cell receptor beta chains drawn from one sample of a study of Ad26.COV2.S vaccination and SARS-CoV-2 variants. The repertoire was sequenced with immunoSEQ multiplex PCR; TCRdb's copy has only in-frame clones and lacks some. The sample lists some 480,000 clones, roughly 89% seen once, with roughly 13% in the top ten. The sequencing here drew on peripheral blood, taken in a trial of Ad26.COV2.S vaccine versus placebo. The origin of the receptors is a person aged 18-65 years who received the Ad26.COV2.S COVID-19 vaccine or a placebo. Both conserved end residues are part of each CDR3. D genes are given only for firm matches. Only part of the rows carry a size: once, few, many, or a class if the clone is expanded.

d_call | j_call | v_call | clone_size | cdr3_aa | cdr3_nt
- | TRBJ2-5 | TRBV19 | - | CASSIGLEVETQYF | TGTGCCAGTAGTATAGGGCTGGAGGTAGAGACCCAGTACTTC
- | TRBJ1-5 | TRBV6-2/TRBV6-3 | few | CASSQMRNQPQHF | TGTGCCAGCAGCCAGATGAGAAATCAGCCCCAGCATTTT
- | TRBJ1-1 | TRBV18 | - | CASSPKNPNTEAFF | TGTGCCAGCTCACCAAAGAATCCGAACACTGAAGCTTTCTTT
- | TRBJ2-7 | TRBV14 | - | CASSQARAGEQYF | TGTGCCAGCAGCCAGGCAAGGGCGGGCGAGCAGTACTTC
- | TRBJ1-1 | TRBV28 | - | CASSSFRDSLTLIEAFF | TGTGCCAGCAGCTCATTTCGCGACAGCCTCACCTTAATTGAAGCTTTCTTT
- | TRBJ1-6 | TRBV7-2 | - | CASTRAGSPLHF | TGTGCCAGCACCCGGGCGGGTTCACCCCTCCACTTT
- | TRBJ2-3 | TRBV7-7 | - | CASSRRGDGTDTQYF | TGTGCCAGCAGCCGCAGGGGGGATGGCACAGATACGCAGTATTTT
- | TRBJ2-3 | TRBV4-2 | - | CASSQQQGPGTSQYF | TGTGCCAGCAGCCAACAACAGGGACCAGGGACCTCGCAGTATTTT
- | TRBJ2-3 | TRBV5-1 | - | CASSLAIGDTQYF | TGCGCCAGCAGCTTGGCTATCGGAGATACGCAGTATTTT
- | TRBJ2-1 | TRBV20-1 | once | CSATTTGEQFF | TGCAGTGCTACAACGACAGGAGAGCAGTTCTTC
TRBD1 | TRBJ1-1 | TRBV27 | - | CASRPTGGVAFF | TGTGCCAGCAGACCTACAGGGGGCGTAGCTTTCTTT
- | TRBJ2-7 | TRBV14 | - | CASSERQELFGYEQYF | TGTGCCAGCAGCGAGCGACAGGAGCTATTTGGTTACGAGCAGTACTTC
TRBD1 | TRBJ2-7 | TRBV19 | - | CASSAINRGFYEQYF | TGTGCCAGTAGTGCCATAAACAGGGGATTCTACGAGCAGTACTTC
- | TRBJ2-1 | TRBV28 | - | CASRPFVGQAKPYNEQFF | TGTGCCAGCAGGCCTTTCGTCGGGCAGGCTAAACCCTACAATGAGCAGTTCTTC
- | TRBJ2-7 | TRBV4-3 | once | CASSQDSLRSYEQYF | TGCGCCAGCAGCCAAGACAGCCTGCGCTCCTACGAGCAGTACTTC
- | TRBJ2-1 | TRBV11-2 | - | CASSSPVGLGNEQFF | TGTGCCAGCAGCTCCCCCGTGGGCCTGGGGAATGAGCAGTTCTTC
- | TRBJ2-7 | TRBV7-2 | - | CASSLVRQTYEQYF | TGTGCCAGCAGCTTAGTTCGGCAGACCTACGAGCAGTACTTC
- | TRBJ2-2 | TRBV7-6 | - | CASSLAAGSGELFF | TGTGCCAGCAGCTTGGCGGCGGGGTCCGGGGAGCTGTTTTTT
- | TRBJ1-2 | TRBV2 | - | CASSEQAGGDGYTF | TGTGCCAGCAGTGAACAGGCGGGAGGGGATGGCTACACCTTC
- | TRBJ2-1 | TRBV7-7 | - | CASSPRFNSYNEQFF | TGTGCCAGCAGCCCTCGATTTAACTCCTACAATGAGCAGTTCTTC
TRBD1 | TRBJ2-7 | TRBV27 | - | CASRYSGTGGSYEQYF | TGTGCCAGCAGATACTCCGGGACAGGGGGCTCCTACGAGCAGTACTTC
- | TRBJ1-6 | TRBV20-1 | - | CSASQAAPNSPLHF | TGCAGTGCTAGTCAAGCGGCCCCGAATTCACCCCTCCACTTT
- | TRBJ1-1 | TRBV10-3 | - | CAISESIRSINTEAFF | TGTGCCATCAGTGAGTCGATCAGGTCTATTAACACTGAAGCTTTCTTT
- | TRBJ1-2 | TRBV6-5 | - | CASRAPVLGYTF | TGTGCCAGCAGGGCCCCTGTTTTGGGCTACACCTTC
- | TRBJ2-5 | TRBV12-2 | once | CASRLALRKREKVEETQYF | TGTGCAAGTCGCTTAGCTCTGAGAAAGCGGGAAAAAGTTGAGGAGACCCAGTACTTC
TRBD2 | TRBJ2-2 | TRBV5-8 | - | CASSWGTSGNTGELFF | TGTGCCAGCAGCTGGGGGACTAGCGGCAACACCGGGGAGCTGTTTTTT
- | TRBJ1-4 | TRBV28 | - | CASRVGFGEKLFF | TGTGCCAGCAGAGTGGGTTTTGGGGAAAAACTGTTTTTT
- | TRBJ2-3 | TRBV28 | - | CASSRNTDTQYF | TGTGCCAGCAGCAGGAACACAGATACGCAGTATTTT
- | TRBJ2-1 | TRBV5-1 | - | CASRSSANEQFF | TGCGCCAGCAGGTCTAGCGCCAATGAGCAGTTCTTC
- | TRBJ2-1 | TRBV7-8 | - | CASSRRGSSAYNEQFF | TGTGCCAGCAGCAGACGGGGGTCCTCTGCCTACAATGAGCAGTTCTTC
TRBD2 | TRBJ2-1 | TRBV29-1 | - | CSVGGSSSGSSYEQFF | TGCAGCGTGGGGGGATCTTCTAGCGGGAGCTCGTATGAGCAGTTCTTC
TRBD2 | TRBJ2-5 | TRBV9 | - | CASSVEAGGPLAQYF | TGTGCCAGCAGCGTAGAGGCGGGAGGGCCGTTAGCCCAGTACTTC
- | TRBJ2-7 | TRBV6-1 | - | CASSEAGVTYEQYF | TGTGCCAGCAGTGAAGCAGGGGTTACCTACGAGCAGTACTTC
- | TRBJ2-7 | TRBV10-3 | - | CAISSVGSLSYEQYF | TGTGCCATCAGTTCAGTAGGCAGCCTTTCCTACGAGCAGTACTTC
- | TRBJ1-3 | TRBV9 | - | CASSVSGGEGNTIYF | TGTGCCAGCAGCGTTTCCGGCGGAGAAGGAAACACCATATATTTT
TRBD2 | TRBJ2-3 | TRBV28 | - | CASSWTSGRWTDTQYF | TGTGCCAGCAGTTGGACTAGCGGGAGGTGGACAGATACGCAGTATTTT
TRBD1 | TRBJ1-5 | TRBV6-6 | once | CASREDRGLAQPQHF | TGTGCCAGCAGGGAGGACAGGGGGCTTGCTCAGCCCCAGCATTTT
- | TRBJ2-1 | TRBV6-2/TRBV6-3 | few | CASSGKGGGPYNEQFF | TGTGCCAGCAGTGGTAAGGGAGGGGGCCCCTACAATGAGCAGTTCTTC
- | TRBJ1-2 | TRBV5-6 | - | CASSLATAPSYGYTF | TGTGCCAGCAGCTTGGCCACGGCTCCTAGCTATGGCTACACCTTC
TRBD1 | TRBJ1-2 | TRBV30 | - | CAWSPPGQASPYGYTF | TGTGCCTGGAGTCCACCGGGACAGGCGTCCCCTTATGGCTACACCTTC
- | TRBJ1-3 | TRBV15 | - | CATSRDSQGNTIYF | TGTGCCACCAGCAGAGATTCGCAGGGAAACACCATATATTTT
- | TRBJ1-1 | TRBV29-1 | - | CSVVSGLDTEAFF | TGCAGCGTTGTTTCGGGGCTCGACACTGAAGCTTTCTTT
- | TRBJ2-7 | TRBV28 | - | CASSLGWPRGSYEQYF | TGTGCCAGCAGTTTGGGGTGGCCCCGGGGGTCCTACGAGCAGTACTTC
- | TRBJ2-1 | TRBV9 | - | CASSVTGESYNEQFF | TGTGCCAGCAGCGTAACGGGGGAATCCTACAATGAGCAGTTCTTC
- | TRBJ1-1 | TRBV7-2 | - | CASSFKSGFEAFF | TGTGCCAGCAGCTTTAAGTCCGGATTTGAAGCTTTCTTT